Following are 32 T cell receptor beta chains from one sample sequenced in a study of T cell changes during pregnancy in multiple sclerosis. TCRdb's copy holds only in-frame clones and misses some; the assay was immunoSEQ multiplex PCR. The sample records more than 80,000 clones, 92% being singletons. Source: peripheral blood, taken in the first trimester of pregnancy. These receptors all come from a female donor with multiple sclerosis, enrolled in a pregnancy study.

The V call is TRBV27, the J call TRBJ2-3; maybe TRBD1 (6 bases). The length of the CDR3 is 13 residues. From germline, CDR1 is MNHEY and CDR2 SMNVEV (reference sequence). V was trimmed by 6 bases and J by 1 base, leaving 8 bases between them. CDR3 sequence (DNA): TGTGCCAGCAGCAGGGGCGGCACAGATACGCAGTATTTT. Translation gives CASSRGGTDTQYF.

Details on this clone: At one end, the junction sequence differs from germline, possibly due to a read error. The V gene is TRBV6-1, the J gene TRBJ2-7; TRBD2 aligns across 7 bases. The CDR3 totals 14 residues. Germline assignment: CDR1 MNHNS and CDR2 SASEGT. The CDR3 DNA sequence: TGTGCCTCCCATCCGGGGAGGGCCTCCCACGAGCAGTACTTC. Its translation is CASHPGRASHEQYF.

CDR3 residues: CASSLMGAGPYEQYF. CDR3 sequence (DNA): TGTGCCAGCAGCTTAATGGGGGCGGGTCCCTACGAGCAGTACTTC. This chain links TRBV7-2 with TRBJ2-7; D possibly corresponds to TRBD1 (6 bases). This CDR3 is 15 amino acids long. The germline V gene encodes CDR1 SGHTA and CDR2 FQGNSA. Trimming shortened V by 2 bases and J by 2 bases, and 13 bases separated the two germline ends. Based on the CDR3 plus reference TRBV7-2 and TRBJ2-7, the full variable domain is GAGVSQSPSNKVTEKGKDVELRCDPISGHTALYWYRQSLGQGLEFLIYFQGNSAPDKSGLPSDRFSAERTGGSVSTLTIQRTQQEDSAVYLCASSLMGAGPYEQYFGPGTRLTVT.

The chain joins TRBV9 to TRBJ1-3; TRBD1 might be the D (5 bases). CDR3 length: 15 amino acids. The V and J ends lost 0 bases and 0 bases respectively, with 7 bases between them. Germline V gene sequence: CDR1 SGDLS, CDR2 YYNGEE. This chain's CDR3 is CASSVEGVSGNTIYF. CDR3 DNA sequence: TGTGCCAGCAGCGTAGAAGGGGTCTCTGGAAACACCATATATTTT.

The chain joins TRBV6-5 to TRBJ1-4; 9 nucleotides match TRBD1. V lost 6 bases and J lost 7; bases outside the gene matches: 3. Germline V gives CDR1 MNHEY, CDR2 SVGAGI. CDR3 length: 13 residues. CDR3 DNA: TGTGCCAGCAGACGGACAGGGGTTGAAAAACTGTTTTTT. It yields the protein CASRRTGVEKLFF.

The chain combines TRBV10-3 with TRBJ2-2; the D gene is possibly TRBD2 (6 bases). Trimming pared 11 bases from V and 3 bases from J, leaving 13 bases between. Germline assignment: CDR1 ENHRY and CDR2 SYGVKD. This CDR3 region has 13 residues. CDR3: CASGERDTGELFF. The CDR3 nucleotides read TGTGCCTCCGGGGAGCGGGACACCGGGGAGCTGTTTTTT.

V gene TRBV19 combines with J gene TRBJ2-2; 10 bases align to TRBD1. V dropped 4 bases and J dropped 4; count of bases not matched to a gene: 3. Germline V gene data show CDR1 as LNHDA and CDR2 as SQIVND (reference sequence). CDR3 size: 15 residues. This CDR3 is CASSTGTGATGELFF. The CDR3 DNA sequence: TGTGCCAGTAGTACCGGGACAGGGGCCACCGGGGAGCTGTTTTTT. Using reference TRBV19 and TRBJ2-2 for the parts outside the CDR3, the full variable domain is DGGITQSPKYLFRKEGQNVTLSCEQNLNHDAMYWYRQDPGQGLRLIYYSQIVNDFQKGDIAEGYSVSREKKESFPLTVTSAQKNPTAFYLCASSTGTGATGELFFGEGSRLTVL.

The chain combines TRBV11-1 with TRBJ1-1; possible D gene TRBD1, 5 bases. Germline CDR1 SGHAT, CDR2 FQDESV (reference sequence). The CDR3 extends over 14 amino acids. V gave up 5 bases and J gave up 8 bases, with 18 bases separating them. The CDR3 coding sequence is TGTGCCAGCAGCCCCCGAAGGCAGGGAGGGGAAGCTTTCTTT. It yields the protein CASSPRRQGGEAFF.

The chain joins TRBV15 to TRBJ1-2, with TRBD1 identical over 8 bases. Per the germline V gene, CDR1 is LNHNV and CDR2 is YYDKDF (reference sequence). V trimming: 2 bases; J trimming: 6 bases; junction bases outside the gene matches: 8. This CDR3 comprises 15 residues. The CDR3 nucleotides read TGTGCCACCAGCAGAACGAATCCGACAGGGGATGGCTACACCTTC. Its translation: CATSRTNPTGDGYTF.

The V call is TRBV9, the J call TRBJ2-3, with 11 bases identical to TRBD2. CDR1 and CDR2 (germline): SGDLS, YYNGEE. The CDR3 runs 16 residues. J was trimmed by 2 bases and V by 4 bases; bases with no gene match: 6. CDR3 loop: CASSPGTSGLTDTQYF. The CDR3 region has the DNA TGTGCCAGCAGCCCCGGGACTAGCGGTCTCACAGATACGCAGTATTTT.

The chain combines TRBV28 with TRBJ2-1; D ambiguous. Trimming left V 3 bases short and J 0 bases short, with 12 bases between. Germline-derived CDR1 and CDR2 are MDHEN and SYDVKM. The CDR3 is made up of 16 amino acids. Written as DNA, the CDR3 is TGTGCCAGCAGTTTGAACGGCGGCATCTCCTACAATGAGCAGTTCTTC. It is translated as CASSLNGGISYNEQFF.

The gene calls are TRBV7-8 and TRBJ1-5, with D possibly TRBD1 on 5 matching bases. The V and J ends lost 1 base and 5 bases respectively, with 9 bases between them. Germline V gene lookup returns CDR1 SGHVS and CDR2 FQNEAQ. This CDR3 has 14 residues. The CDR3 DNA reads as TGTGCCAGCAGCTTAGAGGGGCATTATCAGCCCCAGCATTTT. This codes for CASSLEGHYQPQHF.

V is TRBV27 and J is TRBJ2-7, with 10 positions matching TRBD2. V lost 5 bases and J lost 1; bases outside the gene matches: 8. CDR1 and CDR2 from the germline V gene are MNHEY and SMNVEV (reference sequence). This CDR3 comprises 16 residues. The CDR3 reads CASSILLAGRSYEQYF. The CDR3 DNA is TGTGCCAGCAGTATCTTACTAGCGGGACGGTCCTACGAGCAGTACTTC.

This chain connects TRBV5-6 to TRBJ2-7; 9 positions agree with TRBD1. The CDR3 sequence is 15 residues long. With V trimmed by 4 bases and J by 5 bases, 10 bases remained unmatched. The V gene's germline CDR1 is SGHDT and CDR2 YYEEEE. DNA for the CDR3: TGTGCCAGCAGCACCGTCGGACAGGGGCGGGACGAGCAGTACTTC. Protein sequence: CASSTVGQGRDEQYF.

The V call is TRBV9, the J call TRBJ2-1, with TRBD2 as a possible D gene (6 bases). CDR1 and CDR2 (germline): SGDLS, YYNGEE. There are 15 residues in the CDR3. Trimming removed 3 bases from V and 7 bases from J, with 17 bases in between. CDR3 sequence (DNA): TGTGCCAGCAGCGAAAGCGGGCGAGGGTGGAATGAGCAGTTCTTC. This encodes CASSESGRGWNEQFF.

The chain recombines TRBV28 with TRBJ1-1; the match to TRBD1 covers 9 bases. Germline V gene lookup returns CDR1 MDHEN and CDR2 SYDVKM. V was clipped by 6 bases and J by 4 bases; unmatched bases: 15. The CDR3 sequence is 17 residues long. In nucleotides, the CDR3 is TGTGCCAGCAGCTCAGTAGGAACAGGGGGCATTGTCACTGAAGCTTTCTTT. Its protein product is CASSSVGTGGIVTEAFF.

The J gene is TRBJ1-2, the V gene TRBV5-1, with D possibly TRBD1 on 6 matching bases. Per the germline V gene, CDR1 is SGHRS and CDR2 is YFSETQ. V was cut by 0 bases and J by 2 bases, with 14 bases left in between. The CDR3 totals 16 residues. The CDR3 here is CASSLDAGVANYGYTF. The CDR3, as DNA: TGCGCCAGCAGCTTGGATGCAGGGGTGGCGAACTATGGCTACACCTTC.

The J gene is TRBJ2-7, the V gene TRBV7-2; TRBD1 aligns across 7 bases. Trimming cost V 5 bases and J 0 bases; bases outside gene matches: 7. The CDR3 covers 15 residues. CDR1 is SGHTA and CDR2 is FQGNSA in the germline V gene. CDR3 DNA sequence: TGTGCCAGCAGCAGAGACGGGACAGTCTCCTACGAGCAGTACTTC. Protein: CASSRDGTVSYEQYF.

The genes are TRBV12-2 and TRBJ1-5; TRBD1 is the table's D call, not checked against the DNA. TRBV12-2 is described as a pseudogene. CDR3 length: 18 residues. The CDR3 sequence: CASRLVNRDRGGNQPQHF. The CDR3 region has the DNA TGTGCAAGTCGCTTAGTTAACCGGGACAGGGGTGGCAATCAGCCCCAGCATTTT.

The V call is TRBV4-1, the J call TRBJ2-3; 7 nucleotides agree with TRBD1. V lost 1 base and J lost 3; bases outside the gene matches: 4. Germline CDR1 is MGHRA and CDR2 is YSYEKL. There are 15 residues in the CDR3. The chain's CDR3 is CASSQADRETDTQYF. In nucleotides, the CDR3 is TGCGCCAGCAGCCAAGCTGACAGGGAAACAGATACGCAGTATTTT.

The chain is built from TRBV19 and TRBJ2-3; 9 bases align to TRBD2. This CDR3 is 15 amino acids long. Per germline, CDR1 LNHDA and CDR2 SQIVND (reference sequence). The junction had 4 bases not matched to a gene; V was cut back by 3 bases and J by 3 bases. CDR3 coding DNA: TGTGCCAGTAGTATTACGGCGGGAGGGACAGATACGCAGTATTTT. This gives the protein CASSITAGGTDTQYF.

The V and J genes are TRBV25-1 and TRBJ2-7, with TRBD2 matching over 8 bases. There are 17 residues in the CDR3. Trimming at V came to 1 base and at J to 0 bases, leaving 8 bases not matched to a gene. Germline assignment: CDR1 MGHDK and CDR2 SYGVNS. The DNA for the CDR3 is TGTGCCAGCAGTGAATGCTATAGCGGGACGAGCTCCTACGAGCAGTACTTC. It translates to CASSECYSGTSSYEQYF.

J is TRBJ2-2 and V is TRBV18, with 14 bases that match TRBD2. V trimming: 3 bases; J trimming: 6 bases; junction bases outside the gene matches: 9. The length of the CDR3 is 18 residues. The germline gives CDR1 KGHSH, CDR2 LQKENI. In DNA form, the CDR3 reads TGTGCCAGCTCACCCTACGGGACTAGCGGGAGTACCCCCGGGGAGCTGTTTTTT. It specifies CASSPYGTSGSTPGELFF. Complete variable domain (other parts from reference TRBV18 and TRBJ2-2): NAGVMQNPRHLVRRRGQEARLRCSPMKGHSHVYWYRQLPEEGLKFMVYLQKENIIDESGMPKERFSAEFPKEGPSILRIQQVVRGDSAAYFCASSPYGTSGSTPGELFFGEGSRLTVL.

CDR3 sequence reads: CAWTLSGGRDTEAFF. The DNA of the CDR3 is TGTGCCTGGACACTATCAGGGGGCCGGGACACTGAAGCTTTCTTT. This chain joins TRBV30 and TRBJ1-1; 8 positions match TRBD1. Germline CDR1 GTSNPN, CDR2 SVGIG (reference sequence). Germline trimming cut 4 bases from V and 3 bases from J; bases unmatched to any gene: 10. This CDR3 is built from 15 residues.

This clone was counted once. The chain joins TRBV19 to TRBJ2-7; 12 bases map to TRBD2. CDR3 length equals 15 residues. The V gene's germline CDR1 is LNHDA and CDR2 SQIVND (reference sequence). Trimming cost V 6 bases and J 5 bases; bases outside gene matches: 8. The DNA of the CDR3 is TGTGCCAGTAGACCCGGGACTAGCGGGCACCACGAGCAGTACTTC. This gives the protein CASRPGTSGHHEQYF. Using reference TRBV19 and TRBJ2-7 for the parts outside the CDR3, the full variable domain is DGGITQSPKYLFRKEGQNVTLSCEQNLNHDAMYWYRQDPGQGLRLIYYSQIVNDFQKGDIAEGYSVSREKKESFPLTVTSAQKNPTAFYLCASRPGTSGHHEQYFGPGTRLTVT.

The genes are TRBV27 and TRBJ2-7, with D tentatively TRBD2 (6 bases). The CDR3 covers 14 residues. Germline V CDR1 and CDR2: MNHEY, SMNVEV (reference sequence). The ends were cut back, 2 bases at V and 1 base at J, with 9 bases in the middle. The CDR3 spells CASSLGTGSYEQYF. The CDR3 nucleotides read TGTGCCAGCAGTTTAGGGACTGGATCCTACGAGCAGTACTTC.

The genes are TRBV7-2 and TRBJ2-7; 9 bases agree with TRBD2. Germline CDR1 SGHTA, CDR2 FQGNSA. After removal of 1 base from V and 1 base from J, the junction contained 11 bases not matched to a gene. This CDR3 region has 18 residues. As DNA, the CDR3 is TGTGCCAGCAGCTTAGTGAGTCCCCCAGCGGGAGGTTCCTACGAGCAGTACTTC. Translation: CASSLVSPPAGGSYEQYF.

This clone was detected only once. This chain joins TRBV28 and TRBJ2-7; D gene unclear. The CDR3 has 15 residues. V was trimmed by 8 bases and J by 3 bases, leaving 20 bases between them. In germline, CDR1 is MDHEN, CDR2 SYDVKM. CDR3 in amino acids: CASLQHGGTIYEQYF. The CDR3 DNA sequence: TGTGCCAGCCTTCAGCACGGTGGAACTATCTACGAGCAGTACTTC.

The chain links TRBV19 to TRBJ1-5; possibly TRBD1 for D (6 bases). Germline CDR1 reads LNHDA; CDR2 reads SQIVND (reference sequence). V was trimmed by 7 bases and J by 1 base, leaving 11 bases between them. The CDR3 runs 14 residues. The CDR3 reads CASNLQGSNQPQHF. The CDR3 DNA sequence: TGTGCCAGTAACCTACAGGGAAGCAATCAGCCCCAGCATTTT.

This chain connects TRBV28 to TRBJ1-3; TRBD1 might be the D (6 bases). V lost 9 bases and J 3 bases, leaving 12 bases between the germline ends. This CDR3 is 13 amino acids long. From germline, CDR1 is MDHEN and CDR2 SYDVKM. CDR3 sequence reads: CASEQGFGNTIYF. CDR3 coding DNA: TGTGCCAGTGAACAGGGCTTTGGAAACACCATATATTTT.

V and J are TRBV4-3 and TRBJ2-7; 7 nucleotides agree with TRBD1. The CDR3 runs 16 residues. V shed 4 bases and J 4 bases; nucleotides not matched to a gene: 13. CDR1 and CDR2 (germline): LGHNA, YSLEER. The CDR3 region is CASSLSGEGASYEQYF. CDR3 DNA: TGCGCCAGCAGCCTTTCGGGCGAGGGGGCGTCATACGAGCAGTACTTC.

The chain carries TRBV4-2 and TRBJ2-2, with 12 bases matching TRBD1. In germline, CDR1 is LGHNA, CDR2 YNFKEQ. The CDR3 contains 20 residues. Trimming took 3 bases from V and 3 from J; bases not matched to a gene: 14. The CDR3 DNA reads TGTGCCAGCAGCCAGATACAGACCGGGACAGGGGGCTTTGACACCGGGGAGCTGTTTTTT. Translating it yields CASSQIQTGTGGFDTGELFF.